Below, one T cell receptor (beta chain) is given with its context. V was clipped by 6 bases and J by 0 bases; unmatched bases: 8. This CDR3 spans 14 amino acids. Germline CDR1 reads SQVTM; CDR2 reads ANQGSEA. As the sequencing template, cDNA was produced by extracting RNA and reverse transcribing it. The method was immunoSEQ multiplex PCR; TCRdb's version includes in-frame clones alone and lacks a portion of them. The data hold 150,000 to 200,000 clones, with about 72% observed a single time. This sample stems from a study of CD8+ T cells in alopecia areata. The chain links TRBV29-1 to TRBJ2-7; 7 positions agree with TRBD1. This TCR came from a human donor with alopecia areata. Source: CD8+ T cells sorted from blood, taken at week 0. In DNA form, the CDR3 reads TGCAGCGTAAGATACAGGGGCAACTCCTACGAGCAGTACTTC. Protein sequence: CSVRYRGNSYEQYF.